This TCR beta chain was identified in a study of T-cell reconstitution after alpha-beta-depleted transplantation in children. The table lists this clonotype with many counts. The antigen is unknown. Unique molecular identifiers were built into the TCRbeta library. MiXCR was run by TCRdb on the PCR reads, yielding one entry per CDR3 protein. The sample lists roughly 790,000 distinct CDR3 sequences, about 16% occurring once. CDR1 SGHRS and CDR2 YFSETQ come from the germline V gene. The CDR3 length is 11 residues. V was pared by 7 bases and J by 4 bases, with 9 bases between. Study-level findings and limits: Several hundred expanded graft clones reportedly were the source of alpha-beta T cells about two months after transplant.

This clonotype was obtained from a male patient under 18 who had a stem cell transplant for acute lymphoblastic leukemia, so the T cells may come from the graft donor. The source was PBMCs, mostly from graft donor cells, collected 360 days after TCRalphabeta/CD19-depleted stem cell transplant. The chain employs TRBV5-1 and TRBJ2-7; no firm D call. The CDR3 DNA follows: TGCGCCAGCGGCCCATCTTACGAGCAGTACTTC. It codes for CASGPSYEQYF.